The 19 T cell receptor beta chains below all came from one sample that was sequenced in a study of blood T cells in healthy people across ages. Combining a sample-barcoded 5' primer with a J-beta primer mix, a second PCR ran for roughly 7 to 12 cycles. TCRdb re-derived calls from the 5' RACE reads in MiXCR, one entry per CDR3 protein. The sample consists of around 2 million distinct CDR3 sequences, about two fifths of them appearing once. The sequenced material came from blood. These receptors were collected from a human donor in good health.

V and J are TRBV5-5 and TRBJ1-1; a weak D match, TRBD1 (5 bases). The CDR3 consists of 13 residues. Trimming took 4 bases from V and 6 from J, leaving 13 bases between them. Germline V gives CDR1 SGHKS, CDR2 YYEKEE (reference sequence). CDR3 sequence (DNA): TGTGCCAGCAGCCCCGGGGGTCAGCCTGAAGCTTTCTTT. Translating gives CASSPGGQPEAFF. Combining the CDR3 with reference TRBV5-5 and TRBJ1-1 gives the whole variable domain DAGVTQSPTHLIKTRGQQVTLRCSPISGHKSVSWYQQVLGQGPQFIFQYYEKEERGRGNFPDRFSARQFPNYSSELNVNALLLGDSALYLCASSPGGQPEAFFGQGTRLTVV.

This clonotype occurred a few times. The V gene is TRBV11-1, the J gene TRBJ2-3; weak D call: TRBD2 (5 bases). V was trimmed by 5 bases and J by 2 bases, leaving 17 bases between them. The CDR3 length is 16 residues. Germline assignment: CDR1 SGHAT and CDR2 FQDESV (reference sequence). In DNA, the CDR3 is TGTGCCAGCAGCCCGAGGGAGCGGAGGTTCACAGATACGCAGTATTTT. Translation: CASSPRERRFTDTQYF. Together with reference TRBV11-1 and TRBJ2-3, the CDR3 gives the full variable domain: EAEVAQSPRYKITEKSQAVAFWCDPISGHATLYWYRQILGQGPELLVQFQDESVVDDSQLPKDRFSAERLKGVDSTLKIQPAELGDSAMYLCASSPRERRFTDTQYFGPGTRLTVL.

Comment on this clonotype: Relative to the germline gene, one junction end is altered; a read error may explain this. The chain combines TRBV5-1 with TRBJ2-7, with 9 bases that match TRBD2. This CDR3 has 15 amino acids. Per the germline V gene, CDR1 is SGHRS and CDR2 is YFSETQ. The CDR3 DNA reads as TGCGCCAACAGCTTAGTTGCTAGCGGGGTTGAAGAGCAGTACTTC. Translated: CANSLVASGVEEQYF.

The V gene is TRBV6-4, the J gene TRBJ1-5; D possibly corresponds to TRBD1 (6 bases). The ends were cut back, 11 bases at V and 8 bases at J, with 16 bases in the middle. The CDR3 runs to 12 residues. CDR1 and CDR2 (germline): MRHNA, SNTAGT. The CDR3 here is CAPGGALEPQHF. CDR3 bases: TGTGCCCCCGGGGGGGCTCTGGAGCCCCAGCATTTT.

This chain links TRBV7-9 with TRBJ1-1, with no clear D. Trimming took 3 bases from V and 1 from J, leaving 9 bases between them. Germline V gene lookup returns CDR1 SEHNR and CDR2 FQNEAQ (reference sequence). This CDR3 has 14 amino acids. CDR3 protein: CASSFAGSNTEAFF. The DNA for the CDR3 is TGTGCCAGCAGCTTTGCGGGGTCGAACACTGAAGCTTTCTTT.

This chain joins TRBV5-6 and TRBJ1-1; D is ambiguous. This CDR3 has 13 residues. CDR1 and CDR2 (germline): SGHDT, YYEEEE. The V and J ends lost 5 bases and 3 bases respectively, with 11 bases between them. In DNA form, the CDR3 reads TGTGCCAGCAGTGATGGAGGGTACACTGAAGCTTTCTTT. It yields the protein CASSDGGYTEAFF. The whole variable domain, remainder taken from reference TRBV5-6 and TRBJ1-1, is DAGVTQSPTHLIKTRGQQVTLRCSPKSGHDTVSWYQQALGQGPQFIFQYYEEEERQRGNFPDRFSGHQFPNYSSELNVNALLLGDSALYLCASSDGGYTEAFFGQGTRLTVV.

The chain couples TRBV18 to TRBJ2-1; tentatively, D is TRBD1 or TRBD2 (5 bases each). The CDR3 loop spans 14 amino acids. V lost 2 bases to trimming and J lost 8 bases, with 13 bases between them. Germline CDR1 and CDR2: KGHSH and LQKENI. In DNA, the CDR3 is TGTGCCAGCTCACCATCTCGAGGGGTCGATGAGCAGTTCTTC. It encodes CASSPSRGVDEQFF.

The V and J genes are TRBV14 and TRBJ2-5; D not resolved. V was clipped by 7 bases and J by 2 bases, with 14 bases between them. Looked up from germline, CDR1 is SGHDN and CDR2 is FVKESK. This CDR3 comprises 14 residues. CDR3 in DNA: TGTGCCAGCAATTTGGGTCAAATTCAAGAGACCCAGTACTTC. The encoded protein is CASNLGQIQETQYF.

The chain uses TRBV2 and TRBJ1-2; TRBD1 matches 7 bases. The CDR3 consists of 14 residues. The trim removed 6 bases at V and 3 bases at J, leaving 7 bases unmatched. CDR1 is SNHLY, CDR2 FYNNEI, per germline. CDR3 amino acids: CASRDDRVDYGYTF. As DNA, the CDR3 is TGTGCCAGCAGGGATGACAGGGTGGACTATGGCTACACCTTC.

This chain joins TRBV28 and TRBJ1-2; D might be TRBD1 (6 bases). The germline gives CDR1 MDHEN, CDR2 SYDVKM. This CDR3 comprises 16 residues. The germline V and J ends were trimmed by 7 bases and 7 bases, with 25 bases remaining between them. As DNA, the CDR3 is TGTGCCAGCATTAATCAAAGGGGGAACCTCTTTGGTGGCTACACCTTC. It specifies CASINQRGNLFGGYTF.

Remarks on this clonotype: Germline and junction disagree at one end, which may indicate a read error. J is TRBJ1-2 and V is TRBV11-2; 9 bases agree with TRBD1. Germline V gives CDR1 SGHAT, CDR2 FQNNGV. CDR3 length: 14 amino acids. The CDR3 is CTSSILRDREGYTF. The CDR3 nucleotides are TGTACCAGCAGCATCCTACGGGACAGGGAAGGCTACACCTTC. The complete variable domain, with remaining parts taken from reference TRBV11-2 and TRBJ1-2, reads EAGVAQSPRYKIIEKRQSVAFWCNPISGHATLYWYQQILGQGPKLLIQFQNNGVVDDSQLPKDRFSAERLKGVDSTLKIQPAKLEDSAVYLCTSSILRDREGYTFGSGTRLTVV.

The rearrangement links TRBV3-1 to TRBJ2-1, with D possibly being TRBD2 (5 bases). From germline, CDR1 is LGHDT and CDR2 YNNKEL (reference sequence). There are 15 residues in the CDR3. V was pared by 0 bases and J by 10 bases, with 16 bases between. The CDR3 region is CASSQDLASPYEQFF. In DNA form, the CDR3 reads TGTGCCAGCAGCCAAGATCTGGCTAGCCCCTACGAGCAGTTCTTC.

Points on this clonotype: It is likely a read error: a sequence one base away is far more abundant. The chain employs TRBV5-1 and TRBJ2-7; 11 bases map to TRBD1. Germline values: CDR1 SGHRS, CDR2 YFSETQ. This CDR3 contains 14 residues. V lost 4 bases, J lost 5 bases, and 5 bases stayed unmatched. The chain's CDR3 is CASSQDRGPDEQYF. The CDR3 DNA sequence: TGCGCCAGCAGCCAGGACAGGGGGCCCGACGAGCAGTACTTC.

V usage is TRBV9 and J usage is TRBJ2-1; D perhaps matches TRBD1 (6 bases). CDR1 and CDR2 from the germline V gene are SGDLS and YYNGEE. This CDR3 has 15 residues. The ends were cut back, 4 bases at V and 3 bases at J, with 14 bases in the middle. This CDR3 reads CASSPRTAVYNEQFF. In DNA form, the CDR3 reads TGTGCCAGCAGCCCCAGGACAGCAGTCTACAATGAGCAGTTCTTC.

The chain combines TRBV6-5 with TRBJ1-2; D gene ambiguous. Germline V lookup: CDR1 MNHEY, CDR2 SVGAGI. The length of the CDR3 is 15 residues. Trimming pared 0 bases from V and 4 bases from J, leaving 12 bases between. CDR3 sequence: CASSYSLHDPYGYTF. Here the CDR3 DNA reads TGTGCCAGCAGTTACTCCTTACACGATCCCTATGGCTACACCTTC.

The V gene is TRBV6-2 or TRBV6-3, the J gene TRBJ2-7; maybe TRBD1 (6 bases). V was clipped by 6 bases and J by 4 bases, with 28 bases between them. Germline V lookup: CDR1 MNHEY, CDR2 SVGEGT. This CDR3 has 18 amino acids. As DNA, the CDR3 is TGTGCCAGCAGGCCAGGGGCAGGGGAACTCCCTTGGGTGTACGAGCAGTACTTC. Translating gives CASRPGAGELPWVYEQYF.

The V and J genes are TRBV5-1 and TRBJ2-5, with 7 bases identical to TRBD1. J lost 3 bases, V lost 3 bases, and 8 bases had no gene match. The CDR3 loop spans 15 amino acids. CDR1 SGHRS and CDR2 YFSETQ come from the germline V gene. Here the CDR3 reads CASSSRQGGKETQYF. The CDR3 nucleotides read TGCGCCAGCAGCTCCCGACAGGGTGGGAAAGAGACCCAGTACTTC.

The V call is TRBV11-2, the J call TRBJ2-1; D is unresolved. Trimming removed 3 bases at V and 6 bases at J, with 15 bases between. The CDR3 is 15 amino acids. Germline CDR1 reads SGHAT; CDR2 reads FQNNGV. CDR3 in DNA: TGTGCCAGCAGCTTGTTAGTTTCGATTCCCAATGAGCAGTTCTTC. It is translated as CASSLLVSIPNEQFF.

This clonotype was seen more than once but under ten times. The V gene is TRBV20-1, the J gene TRBJ1-6; D not resolved. The CDR3 sequence is 16 residues long. Trimming stripped 3 bases from V and 0 bases from J, with 12 bases between. Germline V CDR1 and CDR2: DFQATT, SNEGSKA (reference sequence). CDR3 sequence: CSARIRASSYNSPLHF. CDR3 in DNA: TGCAGTGCTAGGATTAGGGCAAGCTCCTATAATTCACCCCTCCACTTT.